This entry lists 7 T cell receptor beta chains sequenced from one sample in a study of molecular identifiers for immune sequencing clone quantification. TCRdb passed the PCR reads through MiXCR, listing each CDR3 protein once. The sample has about half a million distinct CDR3 sequences; about 22% are singletons. The sequenced sample was naive CD8+ T cells from blood, with Jurkat cell RNA spiked in. Sample subset: FACS-sorted CD8+CD4-CCR7+CD45RA+ naive T cells. The receptors originated from a human donor in good health. Some libraries in this study had Jurkat cell RNA spiked in.

This clonotype came up many times. This chain connects TRBV19 to TRBJ2-3; no clear D gene. The germline V gene encodes CDR1 LNHDA and CDR2 SQIVND (reference sequence). The length of the CDR3 is 15 residues. V was pared by 3 bases and J by 1 base, with 11 bases between. CDR3 sequence (DNA): TGTGCCAGTAGTATTTGGTCTAGAGGCACAGATACGCAGTATTTT. Its translation is CASSIWSRGTDTQYF.

Concerning this clonotype itself: The junction departs from the called germline gene at one end, perhaps through a read error. The chain is built from TRBV15 and TRBJ1-5; no reliable D call. This CDR3 region has 11 residues. CDR1 and CDR2 from the germline V gene are LNHNV and YYDKDF (reference sequence). The CDR3 region is CVTGGSQPQHF. In nucleotides, the CDR3 is TGTGTCACCGGAGGGAGCCAGCCCCAGCATTTT.

This clonotype was counted only a few times. The genes are TRBV4-3 and TRBJ2-7; D not resolved. Germline CDR1 is LGHNA and CDR2 is YSLEER. Trimming pared 0 bases from V and 0 bases from J, leaving 9 bases between. The CDR3 has 15 residues. The CDR3 protein is CASSQEWASSYEQYF. The CDR3 bases are TGCGCCAGCAGCCAAGAATGGGCCAGCTCCTACGAGCAGTACTTC.

This clonotype was picked up many times. The chain uses TRBV30 and TRBJ2-7, with 9 bases identical to TRBD1. V lost 2 bases to trimming and J lost 3 bases; unmatched junction nucleotides: 5. The CDR3 sequence is 14 residues long. Germline V gives CDR1 GTSNPN, CDR2 SVGIG (reference sequence). The DNA for the CDR3 is TGTGCCTGGAGTACCATGGGACAGGGCTACGAGCAGTACTTC. Translating it yields CAWSTMGQGYEQYF.

This clonotype has more than one count but fewer than ten. This chain joins TRBV3-1 and TRBJ1-2, with D possibly TRBD1 on 5 matching bases. V was clipped by 4 bases and J by 7 bases, with 7 bases between them. CDR1 and CDR2 from the germline V gene are LGHDT and YNNKEL (reference sequence). This CDR3 comprises 11 residues. The CDR3 region is CASSRDGGYTF. In DNA, the CDR3 is TGTGCCAGCAGCCGGGACGGTGGCTACACCTTC.

This clonotype was seen at least ten times. This chain connects TRBV20-1 to TRBJ2-3; TRBD2 matches 8 bases. The germline V gene encodes CDR1 DFQATT and CDR2 SNEGSKA (reference sequence). This CDR3 region has 16 residues. V shed 5 bases, J shed 1 base, and the junction held 11 bases outside the gene matches. The CDR3 spells CSAQTQSGSGTDTQYF. The CDR3 DNA reads as TGCAGTGCTCAAACTCAAAGCGGGAGTGGCACAGATACGCAGTATTTT.

This clonotype was recorded a few times. V and J are TRBV4-3 and TRBJ1-6; D is uncertain. V lost 0 bases and J lost 0, with 12 bases in between. The germline V gene has CDR1 LGHNA and CDR2 YSLEER. There are 18 residues in the CDR3. The CDR3 is CASSQDSSGSSYNSPLHF. CDR3 bases: TGCGCCAGCAGCCAAGATAGCTCCGGGAGCTCCTATAATTCACCCCTCCACTTT.